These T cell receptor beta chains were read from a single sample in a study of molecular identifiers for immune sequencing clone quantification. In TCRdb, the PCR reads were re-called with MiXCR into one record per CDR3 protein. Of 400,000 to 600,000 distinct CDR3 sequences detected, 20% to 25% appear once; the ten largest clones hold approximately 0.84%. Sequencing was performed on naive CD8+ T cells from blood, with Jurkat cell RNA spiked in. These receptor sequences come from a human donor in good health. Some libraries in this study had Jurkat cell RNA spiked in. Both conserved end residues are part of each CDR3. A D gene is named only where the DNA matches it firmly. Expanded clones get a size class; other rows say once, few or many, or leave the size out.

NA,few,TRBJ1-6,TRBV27,CASSARLGVLSPLHF,TGTGCCAGCAGTGCCCGACTGGGAGTTTTGTCACCCCTCCACTTT
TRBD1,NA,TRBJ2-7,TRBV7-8,CASSTRTGMIDEQYF,TGTGCCAGCAGCACGAGGACAGGGATGATAGACGAGCAGTACTTC
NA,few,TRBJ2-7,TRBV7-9,CASSIADSEQYF,TGTGCCAGCAGCATCGCCGATAGCGAGCAGTACTTC
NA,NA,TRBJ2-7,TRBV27,CASSLQSGTTYEQYF,TGTGCCAGCAGTTTACAATCCGGGACAACTTACGAGCAGTACTTC
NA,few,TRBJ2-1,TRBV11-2,CASSLGSIAYNEQFF,TGTGCCAGCAGCTTGGGCTCAATCGCATACAATGAGCAGTTCTTC
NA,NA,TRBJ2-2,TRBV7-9,CASSLLIAWGELFF,TGTGCCAGCAGCCTCCTTATCGCCTGGGGGGAGCTGTTTTTT
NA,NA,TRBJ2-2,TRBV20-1,CSARLGVGTGELFF,TGCAGTGCTAGATTGGGAGTTGGCACCGGGGAGCTGTTTTTT
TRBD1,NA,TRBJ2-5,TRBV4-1,CASSPVGQGAETQYF,TGCGCCAGCAGCCCGGTGGGACAGGGGGCCGAGACCCAGTACTTC
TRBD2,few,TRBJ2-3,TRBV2,CASRDIREGRGDTQYF,TGTGCCAGCAGGGACATCCGGGAGGGCCGTGGAGATACGCAGTATTTT
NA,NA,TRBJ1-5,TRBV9,CASSVGGQHNQPQHF,TGTGCCAGCAGCGTAGGAGGACAGCACAATCAGCCCCAGCATTTT
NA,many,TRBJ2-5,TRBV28,CASSSQRTDQETQYF,TGTGCCAGCAGTTCACAGAGGACGGACCAAGAGACCCAGTACTTC
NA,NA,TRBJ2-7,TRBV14,CASSQDSGASYEQYF,TGTGCCAGCAGCCAAGATAGTGGGGCATCCTACGAGCAGTACTTC
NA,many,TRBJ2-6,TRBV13,CASSQQGNGANVLTF,TGTGCCAGCAGCCAGCAGGGAAATGGGGCCAACGTCCTGACTTTC
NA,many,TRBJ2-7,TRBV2,CASSELPLSGQYF,TGTGCCAGCAGTGAACTCCCGCTAAGCGGGCAGTACTTC
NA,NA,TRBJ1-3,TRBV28,CASSSGTFRNTIYF,TGTGCCAGCAGTTCCGGGACGTTCCGAAACACCATATATTTT
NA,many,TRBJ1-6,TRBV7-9,CASGSEGRSNSPLHF,TGTGCCAGCGGAAGTGAGGGCCGCTCGAATTCACCCCTCCACTTT
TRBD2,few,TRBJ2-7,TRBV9,CASSVTSGGSYEQYF,TGTGCCAGCAGCGTCACTAGCGGGGGCTCCTACGAGCAGTACTTC
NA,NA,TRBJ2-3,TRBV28,CASSLSSDETDTQYF,TGTGCCAGCAGTTTATCTTCCGACGAAACAGATACGCAGTATTTT
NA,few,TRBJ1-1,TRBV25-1,CASSEWVGAGAFF,TGTGCCAGCAGTGAATGGGTGGGGGCCGGGGCTTTCTTT
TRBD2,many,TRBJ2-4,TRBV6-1,CASSDGREAKNIQYF,TGTGCCAGCAGTGATGGGCGGGAGGCCAAAAACATTCAGTACTTC
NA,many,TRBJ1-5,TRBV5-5,CASSPANMGINQPQHF,TGTGCCAGCAGCCCGGCTAATATGGGGATCAATCAGCCCCAGCATTTT
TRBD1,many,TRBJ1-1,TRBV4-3,CASSTGGRDTEAFF,TGCGCCAGTTCCACAGGGGGCCGGGACACTGAAGCTTTCTTT
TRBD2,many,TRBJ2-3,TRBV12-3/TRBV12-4,CASSFASGGPWTQYF,TGTGCCAGCAGTTTCGCTTCGGGAGGGCCGTGGACGCAGTATTTT
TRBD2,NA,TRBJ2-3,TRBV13,CASSLVTSGASTDTQYF,TGTGCCAGCAGCTTAGTGACTAGCGGAGCTAGCACAGATACGCAGTATTTT
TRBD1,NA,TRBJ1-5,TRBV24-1,CATSDSTGFQPQHF,TGTGCCACCAGTGACTCGACAGGGTTTCAGCCCCAGCATTTT
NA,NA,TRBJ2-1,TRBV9,CASSVGNPYNEQFF,TGTGCCAGCAGCGTAGGTAACCCGTACAATGAGCAGTTCTTC
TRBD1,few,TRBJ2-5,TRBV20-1,CSAYNRGQETQYF,TGCAGTGCCTACAACAGGGGTCAAGAGACCCAGTACTTC
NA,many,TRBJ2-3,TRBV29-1,CSVVGHQGADTQYF,TGCAGCGTTGTGGGACACCAAGGTGCAGATACGCAGTATTTT
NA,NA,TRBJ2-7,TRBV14,CASSQGVAYTDEQYF,TGTGCCAGCAGCCAAGGTGTGGCTTATACCGACGAGCAGTACTTC